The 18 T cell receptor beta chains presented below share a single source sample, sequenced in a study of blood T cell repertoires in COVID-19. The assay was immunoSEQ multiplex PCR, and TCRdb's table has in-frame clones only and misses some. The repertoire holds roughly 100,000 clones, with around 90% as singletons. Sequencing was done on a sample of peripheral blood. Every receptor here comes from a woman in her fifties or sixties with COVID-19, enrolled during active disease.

The CDR3 reads CASSLAGSAWADTQYF. CDR3 nucleotides: TGTGCCAGCAGCTTAGCAGGAAGCGCTTGGGCAGATACGCAGTATTTT. This chain uses TRBV7-9 with TRBJ2-3; D gene unclear. V was trimmed by 0 bases and J by 4 bases, leaving 14 bases between them. CDR1 is SEHNR and CDR2 is FQNEAQ in the germline V gene (reference sequence). The CDR3 sequence is 16 residues long.

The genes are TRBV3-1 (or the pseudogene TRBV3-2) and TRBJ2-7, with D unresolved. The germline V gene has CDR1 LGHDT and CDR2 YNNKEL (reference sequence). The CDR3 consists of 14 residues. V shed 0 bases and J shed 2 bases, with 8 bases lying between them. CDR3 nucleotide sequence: TGTGCCAGCAGCCAAGATTTTTCTGCCTACGAGCAGTACTTC. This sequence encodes CASSQDFSAYEQYF.

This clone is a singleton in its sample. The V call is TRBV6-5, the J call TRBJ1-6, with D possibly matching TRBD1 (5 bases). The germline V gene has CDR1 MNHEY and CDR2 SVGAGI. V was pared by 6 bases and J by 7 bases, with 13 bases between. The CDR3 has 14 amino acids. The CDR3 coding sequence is TGTGCCAGCAGGGACCCGGGGGAGAATTCACCCCTCCACTTT. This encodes CASRDPGENSPLHF.

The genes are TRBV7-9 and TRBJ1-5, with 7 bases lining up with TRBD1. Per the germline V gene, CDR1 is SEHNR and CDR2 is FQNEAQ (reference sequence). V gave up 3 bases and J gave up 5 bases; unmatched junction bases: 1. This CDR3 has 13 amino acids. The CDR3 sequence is CASSFQGDQPQHF. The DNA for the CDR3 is TGTGCCAGCAGCTTCCAGGGGGATCAGCCCCAGCATTTT.

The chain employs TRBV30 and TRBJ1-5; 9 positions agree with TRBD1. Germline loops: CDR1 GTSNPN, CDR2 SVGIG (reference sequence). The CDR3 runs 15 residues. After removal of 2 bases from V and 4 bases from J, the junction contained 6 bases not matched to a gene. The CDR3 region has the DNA TGTGCCTGGAGTATAGGACAGGGGTTGAATCAGCCCCAGCATTTT. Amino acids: CAWSIGQGLNQPQHF.

The CDR3 loop is CASSLSGGPNTGELFF. CDR3 nucleotide sequence: TGTGCCAGCAGCTTAAGCGGGGGACCGAACACCGGGGAGCTGTTTTTT. V usage is TRBV5-5 and J usage is TRBJ2-2; 8 bases line up with TRBD2. CDR1 and CDR2 from the germline V gene are SGHKS and YYEKEE (reference sequence). The ends lost 2 bases at V and 0 bases at J; junction bases unmatched: 3. The CDR3 has 16 residues.

CDR3 amino acids: CAWSVLAGLNEQFF. The CDR3 nucleotides read TGTGCCTGGAGTGTACTCGCGGGGCTTAATGAGCAGTTCTTC. The rearrangement joins TRBV30 to TRBJ2-1; weak D call: TRBD2 (6 bases). Germline lookup yields CDR1 GTSNPN and CDR2 SVGIG (reference sequence). V was shortened by 0 bases and J by 7 bases, with 13 bases between the two germline ends. The CDR3 has 14 amino acids.

In nucleotides, the CDR3 is TGTGCCAGCAGGGAATTAGCGGGGGAACCATGGGAGACCCAGTACTTC. It yields the protein CASRELAGEPWETQYF. The chain couples TRBV2 to TRBJ2-5; TRBD2 matches 9 bases. The CDR3 loop spans 16 amino acids. With V trimmed by 6 bases and J by 5 bases, 13 bases remained unmatched. Per germline, CDR1 SNHLY and CDR2 FYNNEI.

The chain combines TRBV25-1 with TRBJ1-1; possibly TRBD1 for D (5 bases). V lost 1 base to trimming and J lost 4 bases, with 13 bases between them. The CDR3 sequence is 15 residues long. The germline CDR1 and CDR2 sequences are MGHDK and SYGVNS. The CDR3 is CASSEWGQGGTEAFF. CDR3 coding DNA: TGTGCCAGCAGTGAATGGGGTCAGGGTGGCACTGAAGCTTTCTTT.

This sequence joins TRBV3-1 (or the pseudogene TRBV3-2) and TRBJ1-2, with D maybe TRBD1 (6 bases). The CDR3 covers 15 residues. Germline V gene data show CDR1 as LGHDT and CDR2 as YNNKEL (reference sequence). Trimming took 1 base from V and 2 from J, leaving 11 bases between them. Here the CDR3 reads CASSQVAGTNYGYTF. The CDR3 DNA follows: TGTGCCAGCAGCCAAGTCGCCGGGACAAACTATGGCTACACCTTC.

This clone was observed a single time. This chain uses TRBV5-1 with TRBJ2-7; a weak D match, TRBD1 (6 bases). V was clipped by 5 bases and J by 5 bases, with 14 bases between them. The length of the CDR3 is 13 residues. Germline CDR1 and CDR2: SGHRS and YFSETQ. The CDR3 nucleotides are TGCGCCAGCAGAGAAGGACAGTCGGACGAGCAGTACTTC. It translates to CASREGQSDEQYF.

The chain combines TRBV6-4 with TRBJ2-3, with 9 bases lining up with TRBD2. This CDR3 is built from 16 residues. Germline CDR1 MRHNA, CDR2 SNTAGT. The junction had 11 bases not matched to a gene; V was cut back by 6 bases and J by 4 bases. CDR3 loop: CASRRSGGKDPDTQYF. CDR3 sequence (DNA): TGTGCCAGCAGAAGAAGCGGGGGGAAGGACCCAGATACGCAGTATTTT.

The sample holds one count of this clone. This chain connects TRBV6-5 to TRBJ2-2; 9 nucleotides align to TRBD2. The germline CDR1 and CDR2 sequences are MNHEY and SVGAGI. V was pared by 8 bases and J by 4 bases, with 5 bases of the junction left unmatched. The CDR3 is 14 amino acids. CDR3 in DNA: TGTGCCAGCTCGGTAGCGGGGGTCACCGGGGAGCTGTTTTTT. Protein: CASSVAGVTGELFF.

The CDR3 nucleotides read TGCGCCAGCAGCCAAGAGGGGACAGGGGGCCCTAATTCACCCCTCCACTTT. Residues: CASSQEGTGGPNSPLHF. V is TRBV4-3 and J is TRBJ1-6, with TRBD1 matching over 12 bases. CDR1 is LGHNA, CDR2 YSLEER, per germline. The CDR3 loop spans 17 amino acids. The J segment lost 6 bases and the V segment lost 0 bases, leaving 3 bases of the junction unmatched.

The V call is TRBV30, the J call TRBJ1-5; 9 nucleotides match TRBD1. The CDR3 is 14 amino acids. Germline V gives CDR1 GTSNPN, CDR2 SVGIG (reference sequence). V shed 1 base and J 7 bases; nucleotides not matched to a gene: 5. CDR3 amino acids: CAWSEGQGRQPQHF. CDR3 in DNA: TGTGCCTGGAGTGAGGGACAGGGCCGACAGCCCCAGCATTTT.

The CDR3 sequence: CASSPTSGGPLRYEQYF. DNA of the CDR3: TGTGCCAGCAGCCCAACTAGCGGGGGGCCACTTCGCTACGAGCAGTACTTC. The chain couples TRBV3-1 (or the pseudogene TRBV3-2) to TRBJ2-7; 12 bases match TRBD2. V shed 4 bases, J shed 3 bases, and the junction held 10 bases outside the gene matches. The length of the CDR3 is 17 residues. From germline, CDR1 is LGHDT and CDR2 YNNKEL (reference sequence).

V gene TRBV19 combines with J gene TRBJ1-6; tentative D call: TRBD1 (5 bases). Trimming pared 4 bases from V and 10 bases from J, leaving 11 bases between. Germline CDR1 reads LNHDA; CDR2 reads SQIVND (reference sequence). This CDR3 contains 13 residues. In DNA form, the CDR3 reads TGTGCCAGTAGTAATGGCGGGGCCTCACCCCTCCACTTT. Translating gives CASSNGGASPLHF.

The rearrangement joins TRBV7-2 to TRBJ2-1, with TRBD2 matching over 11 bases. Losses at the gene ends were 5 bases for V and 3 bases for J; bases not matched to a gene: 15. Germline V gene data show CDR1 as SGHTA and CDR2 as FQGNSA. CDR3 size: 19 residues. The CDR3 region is CASSTEVPSGGPYYNEQFF. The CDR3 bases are TGTGCCAGCAGCACCGAGGTTCCTAGCGGGGGGCCTTACTACAATGAGCAGTTCTTC.